A single T cell receptor (beta chain) is shown here with its context. Antigen specificity is unknown. Blood libraries mostly used around 0.45 ug genomic DNA, six replicates each. Some clones are missing from TCRdb's copy, which holds only in-frame ones; the method was immunoSEQ multiplex PCR. This table holds around 14,000 clones, about three quarters found once. This sample is drawn from a study of neoadjuvant anti-PD-1 for oral cavity cancer. Study results and limitations: Only a few patients per response group were TCR-analyzed; validation needed.

V lost 4 bases, J lost 2 bases, and 12 bases lay in between. Germline loops: CDR1 SEHNR, CDR2 FQNEAQ (reference sequence). CDR3 size: 14 residues. Time point of the sample: after neoadjuvant nivolumab, at surgical resection. The sample consisted of PBMCs, taken after nivolumab (anti-PD-1) treatment. This TCR derives from a person aged 35-79 years with oral cavity squamous cell carcinoma. The J gene is TRBJ2-7, the V gene TRBV7-9, with a possible D match to TRBD2 (6 bases). DNA of the CDR3: TGTGCCAGCAGCTCCCCCGGGAGCGCCTACGAGCAGTACTTC. Protein sequence: CASSSPGSAYEQYF.